What follows is one T cell receptor beta chain and its context. This clone's antigen is unknown. Base qualities are not at hand, and no much larger clone is one base apart. This sample was included in a study of blood T cell repertoires in COVID-19 (dated by TCRdb to 2018 to 2021). At the level of the whole study: Collaborator samples came from the United States, Italy and Spain and covered acute and convalescent phases of COVID-19. The material from the prospective study consisted of cDNA or gDNA derived from T cells, B-cell-depleted T cells, or PBMCs. Subjects who had been exposed to COVID-19, were actively infected with it, or had recovered from it provided the deeply sampled blood TCRbeta repertoires that made up the dataset. The repertoires were released in a freely available public database intended as a resource for research on the immune response to SARS-CoV-2. Samples came from the ongoing ImmuneRACE study (first 160 participants) plus 1,254 subjects from 6 global collaborators. The sample metadata nearly always contained a de-identified subject ID, COVID-19 status, age in years and sex. Where available, HLA class I and class II types were obtained from metadata supplied by the sample provider rather than from assay-based typing.

From cysteine to phenylalanine, the CDR3 is 11 amino acids long. Of all the DNA, just the CDR3 is kept, 33 bases in frame from base 1. V is clipped by 6 bases and J by 11 bases, and the sequence between their germline boundaries is 13 bases long. The germline V gene encodes CDR1 MGHDK and CDR2 SYGVNS. What the work shows at the level of the full study, not this receptor alone: Clinical and demographic metadata were provided uncurated, with the amount varying by source and participant.

The collaborating institutions used their own protocols to collect whole blood in K2EDTA tubes. Collaborator samples were shipped for TCRbeta analysis as frozen whole blood, isolated PBMCs, or DNA extracted from either sample type. TCRbeta CDR3 regions were amplified from genomic DNA using the immunoSEQ Assay, a bias-controlled multiplex PCR. Per the authors' processing: Nucleated cell counts per sample were estimated from amplification of reference gene primers within the assay. To quantify the absolute abundance of each unique TCRbeta CDR3 rearrangement, sequence reads were collapsed and filtered. For each sample, productive Simpson clonality was calculated by taking the square root of Simpson's diversity index across productive rearrangements. The source is immuneACCESS, and TCRdb retained only in-frame sequences with V and J called. Part of the clones is not carried over; for the studies checked, unresolved V genes explain less than half of this, and the remainder is unexplained. V, J and clone size are taken as reported in that table, and D and trimming were inferred from the DNA itself. The sample data list a few hundred thousand clones, and 65% to 90% of these were observed just once. The top ten hold 7.4% of the sample.

Material for sequencing was peripheral blood. The chain links TRBV25-1 with TRBJ1-1; the D segment cannot be called with confidence. The receptor's source is a woman in her 50s with acute or convalescent COVID-19. This receptor has the CDR3 CASSRGFGAFF. The DNA sequence reads TGTGCCAGCAGCCGGGGATTTGGGGCTTTCTTT.